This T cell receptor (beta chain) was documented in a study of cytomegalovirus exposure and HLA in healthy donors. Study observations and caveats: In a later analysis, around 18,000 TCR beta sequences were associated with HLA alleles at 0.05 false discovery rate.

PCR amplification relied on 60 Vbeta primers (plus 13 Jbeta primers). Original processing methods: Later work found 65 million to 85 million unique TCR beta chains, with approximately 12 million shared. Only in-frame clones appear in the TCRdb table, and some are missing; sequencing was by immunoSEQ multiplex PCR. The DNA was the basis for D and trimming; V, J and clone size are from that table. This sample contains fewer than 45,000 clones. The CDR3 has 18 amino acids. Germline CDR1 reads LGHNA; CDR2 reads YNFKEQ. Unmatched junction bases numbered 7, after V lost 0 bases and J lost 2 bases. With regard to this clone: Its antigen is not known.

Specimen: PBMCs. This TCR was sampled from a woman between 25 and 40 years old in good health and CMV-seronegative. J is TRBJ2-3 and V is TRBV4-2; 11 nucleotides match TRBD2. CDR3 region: CASSQDLLTSGTTDTQYF. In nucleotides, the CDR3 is TGTGCCAGCAGCCAAGACCTTCTGACTAGCGGGACCACAGATACGCAGTATTTT.